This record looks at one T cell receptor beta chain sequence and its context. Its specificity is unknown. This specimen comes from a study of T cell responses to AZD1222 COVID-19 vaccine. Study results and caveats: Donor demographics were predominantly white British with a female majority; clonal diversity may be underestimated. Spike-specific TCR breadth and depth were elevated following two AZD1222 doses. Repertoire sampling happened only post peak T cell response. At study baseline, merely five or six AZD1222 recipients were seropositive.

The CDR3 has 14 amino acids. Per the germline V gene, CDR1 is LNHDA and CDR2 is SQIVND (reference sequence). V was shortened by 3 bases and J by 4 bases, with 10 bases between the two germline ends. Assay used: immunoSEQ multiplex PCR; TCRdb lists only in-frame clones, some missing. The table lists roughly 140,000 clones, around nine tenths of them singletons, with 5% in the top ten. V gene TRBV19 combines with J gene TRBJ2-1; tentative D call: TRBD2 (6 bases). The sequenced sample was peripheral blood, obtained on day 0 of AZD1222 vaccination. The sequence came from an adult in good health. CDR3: CASSILAPYNEQFF. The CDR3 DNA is TGTGCCAGTAGTATCCTAGCGCCGTACAATGAGCAGTTCTTC.